The source of this TCR beta chain is a study of human T cells and chemical hapten exposure. Findings and limits, study-wide: Expanded TCR sets contained significantly more large CDR3 similarity clusters than controls.

In regard to this clonotype: Its target is unknown.

Time point specified: pre-sensitization, week 0. Indicated treatment: therapeutic diphenylcyclopropenone sensitization with weekly scalp DPC. Patch tests were applied only after blood draws. Total RNA was extracted from unfractionated whole blood. A single record per CDR3 protein comes from TCRdb applying MiXCR to the RACE reads. The table lists 350,000 to 450,000 distinct CDR3 sequences, approximately 5.1% of them singletons. This CDR3 contains 13 residues. The V gene lost 9 bases and the J gene lost 4 bases, with 11 bases spanning the gap. Germline CDR1 reads KGHDR; CDR2 reads SFDVKD. This sequence joins TRBV24-1 and TRBJ2-2; either TRBD1 or TRBD2 may supply D (5 bases each). The clonotype originates from a woman aged 45-60 years with alopecia areata. Some clones in this sample may be carry-over from other donors' samples. Sequencing used whole blood, obtained in connection with sensitization to the hapten diphenylcyclopropenone (DPC). CDR3 nucleotide sequence: TGTGCCACCCTACGAGGGACCACCGGGGAGCTGTTTTTT. Its protein is CATLRGTTGELFF.